The sequence of this T cell receptor (beta chain) was determined in a study of cytomegalovirus exposure and HLA in healthy donors. Concerning this clone itself: What it binds is not known.

The PCR made use of 60 Vbeta and 13 Jbeta primers. Generated by immunoSEQ multiplex PCR, the TCRdb table keeps only in-frame clones and is missing some. The data hold around 65,000 clones, with 70% to 80% observed a single time. Overall study findings and caveats: As was reported, the HLA-A and HLA-B alleles of most subjects were accurately predicted from TCR beta sequences. A cluster of highly shared sequence variants was likely a sequencing artifact. Equally common other TCR beta chains were less clonally expanded than HLA-associated ones, a later analysis found.

With V trimmed by 1 base and J by 7 bases, 7 bases remained unmatched. The germline V gene encodes CDR1 SGHTA and CDR2 FQGNSA. The CDR3 length is 15 residues. The specimen was PBMCs. The V gene is TRBV7-2, the J gene TRBJ1-5, with 7 bases lining up with TRBD1. This clonotype was sampled from a girl between 10 and 17 years old in good health and CMV-seropositive. The DNA for the CDR3 is TGTGCCAGCAGCTTAGGAGACAGGGTTGACCAGCCCCAGCATTTT. It codes for CASSLGDRVDQPQHF.